A selection of T cell receptor beta chains follows, all from one sample in a study of T cell repertoires in cytomegalovirus infection. These TCRs' antigens remain unknown. Each CDR3 protein gets one entry after TCRdb re-called the reads with MiXCR. The sample yields more than 300,000 distinct CDR3 sequences, approximately 30% seen once. The sample here was cultured PBMCs, taken from culture after CMV antigen stimulation. These receptors originate from a human donor in good health (CMV status not recorded). Some clones in this sample may be carry-over from other donors' samples. CDR3s include the opening cysteine and the closing phenylalanine or tryptophan. A D gene is named only where the DNA matches it firmly.

v_call	cdr3_length	d_call	cdr3_aa
TRBV19	12	-	CASSIGLYEQYF
TRBV6-1	17	TRBD1	CASSGPLRGRGTGELFF
TRBV12-3/TRBV12-4	13	-	CASSSLGNYGYTF
TRBV6-5	15	TRBD2	CASRGTSGAYFEQFF
TRBV25-1	15	TRBD1	CASSENRGQDEKLFF
TRBV12-5	15	TRBD2	CASGRTSGRYNEQFF
TRBV2	15	TRBD2	CASSDLAGPNNEQFF
TRBV12-3/TRBV12-4	13	-	CASVYGTAGGYTF
TRBV4-1	13	-	CASSLTVDTEAFF
TRBV2	12	-	CASSEDETEQFF
TRBV19	13	-	CASRRRSNYGYTF
TRBV7-2	14	-	CASSRKNPTGELFF
TRBV6-5	17	TRBD2	CASSYCGLAGNTGELFF
TRBV7-9	14	-	CASSLGAAYYEQYF
TRBV18	12	-	CASSPEGTWAFF
TRBV7-9	14	-	CASSPDSWDTGYTF
TRBV7-8	15	-	CASSKPGHLNQPQHF
TRBV11-2	13	-	CASSGARNTEAFF
TRBV6-2/TRBV6-3	15	TRBD2	CASSYLRTSGNEQFF
TRBV18	15	-	CASSPPSEGRNEQFF
TRBV7-2	15	TRBD1	CASSLETGIGNTIYF
TRBV27	16	TRBD1	CASSSTDRGARDTQYF
TRBV7-8	17	-	CASRKGRKTLMNTEAFF
TRBV4-3	18	TRBD2	CASSQDRGTSGGTDTQYF
TRBV7-2	14	-	CASSLGWSGNTIYF
TRBV18	18	-	CASSPSAGQTWMGRELFF
TRBV5-1	14	-	CASSLDGINTEAFF
TRBV27	15	-	CASRTGGSHSYEQYF
TRBV6-6	12	-	CASSPTRDTIYF
TRBV6-2/TRBV6-3	13	-	CASSSYHYNEQFF
TRBV7-2	15	-	CASTSAGNRVGTQYF
TRBV27	14	TRBD1	CASSSGQGWYGYTF
TRBV6-6	13	-	CASRMTADQPQHF
TRBV2	17	TRBD1	CASSEGTGDSANYGYTF
TRBV4-3	14	-	CASSPTTAPLWQYF
TRBV18	13	TRBD1	CASSPTQGSEQYF
TRBV28	12	TRBD1	CASSRRQGLLYF
TRBV28	12	-	CASSTTNDRAFF
TRBV19	14	TRBD1	CASSILGTVDGYTF
TRBV6-6	16	TRBD1	CASSAATGVSYNEQFF
TRBV6-6	12	-	CASRRYTDTQYF
TRBV24-1	20	-	CATSDLPPGLSTRNNNEQFF
TRBV11-2	14	-	CASSLEGSHYGYTF
TRBV7-6	16	TRBD2	CASSVGTSGRADTQYF
TRBV5-1	15	-	CASSLGRSQNTEAFF
TRBV6-2/TRBV6-3	15	-	CASRPQSSYNSPLHF
TRBV7-2	16	TRBD2	CASSTRGASGRETQYF
TRBV7-2	17	-	CASSLVGGGQSADTQYF
TRBV28	17	TRBD2	CASSFPRGLAGEETQYF
TRBV6-1	14	TRBD1	CASRLGQGGNTIYF
TRBV19	14	-	CASSPGVVLDEQFF
TRBV6-5	13	TRBD1	CASTRDRGEKLFF
TRBV7-2	15	-	CASNLPQANYNEQFF
TRBV29-1	17	TRBD2	CSGDGIRGSETYNEQFF
TRBV20-1	13	TRBD2	CSASGTKDNEQFF